This is a list of T cell receptor beta chains from one sample in a study of T cells expressing NK-cell markers. TCRdb reanalyzed the 5' RACE reads and collapses them to one entry per CDR3 protein, without DNA. Seen in this sample are some 390,000 distinct CDR3 sequences; the ten most common clones hold about 10%. Sequenced material: blood T cells: a sorted CD56 or NKG2C T cell subset, CD4+ or CD8+ T cells, or bulk PBMC T cells (not recorded which). These receptor sequences come from a woman aged 45-59 years in good health. Both conserved end residues are part of each CDR3.

TRBJ2-3 TRBV7-9 CASSQGASTDTQYF
TRBJ2-1 TRBV10-1 CASSISTSGSGNEQFF
TRBJ2-5 TRBV29-1 CSVGRRLAGETQYF
TRBJ2-2 TRBV7-9 CASPGQENTGELFF
TRBJ2-1 TRBV5-1 CASSLGSGTSADEQFF
TRBJ2-3 TRBV5-1 CASSPGTSGSLDTQYF
TRBJ2-1 TRBV5-5 CASSLGGTGTYNEQFF
TRBJ2-1 TRBV20-1 CSARGDSGTQLYNEQFF
TRBJ2-1 TRBV12-3/TRBV12-4 CASSFRQGDEQFF
TRBJ2-2 TRBV3-1 CASSQGGSGYGGELFF
TRBJ2-7 TRBV12-5 CASALTSGRNEQYF
TRBJ2-1 TRBV29-1 CSVLMQGFEDEQFF
TRBJ1-3 TRBV28 CASSLDRGQGNTIYF
TRBJ2-7 TRBV2 CASSETAGGPYEQYF
TRBJ2-3 TRBV12-3/TRBV12-4 CASSLGGTTQDTQYF
TRBJ1-2 TRBV3-1 CASSQVGGPMGYTF
TRBJ1-6 TRBV2 CASSEVRDSPLHF
TRBJ1-2 TRBV29-1 CSDTEGLGYTF
TRBJ1-1 TRBV12-3/TRBV12-4 CASSLLVGKPTEAFF
TRBJ1-5 TRBV25-1 CASRDGQWPQHF
TRBJ2-5 TRBV21-1 CASSKERGSVETQYF
TRBJ1-3 TRBV20-1 CSARGGQGPGNTIYF
TRBJ1-6 TRBV7-8 CASSSDVASSPLHF
TRBJ2-3 TRBV12-5 CASGLVRGGATDTQYF
TRBJ2-1 TRBV5-1 CASRLSGASLDEQFF
TRBJ2-3 TRBV2 CAGSRGGTDTQYF
TRBJ2-1 TRBV5-5 CASSYQGLLSDEQFF
TRBJ1-1 TRBV29-1 CSVLWQAKNTEAFF
TRBJ2-3 TRBV7-2 CASSLQGGSIDTQYF
TRBJ2-1 TRBV24-1 CATTPGRYNEQFF
TRBJ1-6 TRBV4-1 CASSHGRPDNSPLHF
TRBJ2-2 TRBV28 CASSNLTPPSGELFF
TRBJ2-5 TRBV5-1 CASSMDRVAYETQYF
TRBJ1-1 TRBV15 CATSRYVQARGMNTEAFF
TRBJ1-5 TRBV10-3 CAIGGQNQPQHF
TRBJ2-7 TRBV2 CASREAGGLWEQYF
TRBJ1-1 TRBV12-3/TRBV12-4 CASSFNTEAFF
TRBJ2-5 TRBV5-1 CASSPRLAGGDYKETQYF
TRBJ1-2 TRBV29-1 CSVVSGTNYGYTF
TRBJ2-5 TRBV4-2 CASSLEAGAEETQYF
TRBJ1-5 TRBV20-1 CSASFGPPGQPQHF
TRBJ2-2 TRBV20-1 CSARDRGRTGELFF
TRBJ2-7 TRBV28 CASRLGPLNPYEQYF
TRBJ2-3 TRBV5-1 CASSLGQGHTDTQYF
TRBJ2-5 TRBV5-1 CASSLALTQTQETQYF
TRBJ2-2 TRBV21-1 CASAHRGHGELFF
TRBJ2-2 TRBV24-1 CATSDFRTGNGELFF
TRBJ1-1 TRBV5-1 CASTIEGHPTEAFF
TRBJ2-3 TRBV10-3 CAAQGDKDTQYF